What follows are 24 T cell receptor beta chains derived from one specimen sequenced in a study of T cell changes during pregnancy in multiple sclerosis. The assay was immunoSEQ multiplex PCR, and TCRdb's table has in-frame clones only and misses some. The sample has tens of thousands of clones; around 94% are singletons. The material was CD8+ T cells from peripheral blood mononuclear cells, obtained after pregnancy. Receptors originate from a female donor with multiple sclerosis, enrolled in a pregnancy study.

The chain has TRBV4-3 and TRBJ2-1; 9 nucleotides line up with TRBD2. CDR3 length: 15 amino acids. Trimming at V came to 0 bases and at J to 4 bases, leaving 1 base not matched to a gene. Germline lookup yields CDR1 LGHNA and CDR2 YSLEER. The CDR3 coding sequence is TGCGCCAGCAGCCAAGATACTAGCGGGTACAATGAGCAGTTCTTC. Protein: CASSQDTSGYNEQFF.

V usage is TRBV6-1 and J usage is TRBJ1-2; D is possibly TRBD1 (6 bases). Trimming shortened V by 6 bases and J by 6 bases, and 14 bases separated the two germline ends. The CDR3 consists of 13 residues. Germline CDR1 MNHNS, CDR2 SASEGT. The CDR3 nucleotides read TGTGCCAGCAGAGACAGGCCTATCGATGGCTACACCTTC. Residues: CASRDRPIDGYTF.

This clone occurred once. CDR3 amino acids: CSALQGAWGYTF. The CDR3 DNA reads as TGCAGCGCATTACAGGGGGCTTGGGGCTACACCTTC. This sequence joins TRBV29-1 and TRBJ1-2, with 9 bases aligning to TRBD1. The germline V gene encodes CDR1 SQVTM and CDR2 ANQGSEA. V was pared by 7 bases and J by 8 bases, with 8 bases of the junction left unmatched. There are 12 residues in the CDR3.

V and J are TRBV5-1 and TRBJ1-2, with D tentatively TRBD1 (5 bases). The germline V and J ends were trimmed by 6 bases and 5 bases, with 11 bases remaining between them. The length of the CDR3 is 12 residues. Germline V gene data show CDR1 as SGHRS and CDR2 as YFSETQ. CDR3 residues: CASTPGGYGYTF. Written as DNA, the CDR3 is TGCGCCAGCACCCCGGGGGGGTATGGCTACACCTTC.

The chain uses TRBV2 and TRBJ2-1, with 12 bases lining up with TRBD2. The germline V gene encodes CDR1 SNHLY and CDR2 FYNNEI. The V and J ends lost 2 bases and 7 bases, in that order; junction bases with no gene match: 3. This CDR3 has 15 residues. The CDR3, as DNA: TGTGCCAGCAGTGAACGAACTAGCGGGAGGAATGAGCAGTTCTTC. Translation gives CASSERTSGRNEQFF.

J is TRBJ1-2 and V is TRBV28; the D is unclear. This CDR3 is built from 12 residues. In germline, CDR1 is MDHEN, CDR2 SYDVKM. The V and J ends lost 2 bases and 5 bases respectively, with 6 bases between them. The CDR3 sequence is CASSLGPYGYTF. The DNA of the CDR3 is TGTGCCAGCAGTTTAGGGCCATATGGCTACACCTTC.

The CDR3 protein is CASSQEPGLAGGSSYNEQFF. Here the CDR3 DNA reads TGCGCCAGCAGCCAAGAGCCGGGACTAGCGGGAGGGAGCTCCTACAATGAGCAGTTCTTC. The V gene is TRBV4-1, the J gene TRBJ2-1; 16 bases line up with TRBD2. Germline lookup yields CDR1 MGHRA and CDR2 YSYEKL. After removal of 0 bases from V and 0 bases from J, the junction contained 5 bases not matched to a gene. The CDR3 is 20 amino acids.

Here the CDR3 DNA reads TGTGCCGCACCCGGACTAAACAAAGAGACCCAGTACTTC. Its translation is CAAPGLNKETQYF. The genes are TRBV2 and TRBJ2-5, with D perhaps TRBD2 (6 bases). Trimming removed 11 bases at V and 3 bases at J, with 16 bases between. Germline CDR1 and CDR2: SNHLY and FYNNEI. The CDR3 covers 13 residues.

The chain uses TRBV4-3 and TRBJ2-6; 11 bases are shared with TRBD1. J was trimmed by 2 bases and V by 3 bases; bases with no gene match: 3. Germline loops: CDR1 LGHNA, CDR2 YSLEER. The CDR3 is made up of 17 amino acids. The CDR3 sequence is CASSQGTGGTGANVLTF. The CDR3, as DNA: TGCGCCAGCAGCCAGGGGACAGGGGGAACTGGGGCCAACGTCCTGACTTTC.

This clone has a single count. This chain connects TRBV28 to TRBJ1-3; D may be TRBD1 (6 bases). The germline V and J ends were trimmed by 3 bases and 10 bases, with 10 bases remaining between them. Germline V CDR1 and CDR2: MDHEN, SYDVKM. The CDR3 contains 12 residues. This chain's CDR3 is CASSFDQGTIYF. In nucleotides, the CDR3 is TGTGCCAGCAGTTTCGACCAGGGGACCATATATTTT.

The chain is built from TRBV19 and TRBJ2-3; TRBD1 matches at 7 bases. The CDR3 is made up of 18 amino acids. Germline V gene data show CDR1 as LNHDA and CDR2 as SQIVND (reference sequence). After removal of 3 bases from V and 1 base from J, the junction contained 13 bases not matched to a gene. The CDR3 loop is CASSMEIWAGGGTDTQYF. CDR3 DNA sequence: TGTGCCAGTAGTATGGAAATATGGGCAGGGGGAGGCACAGATACGCAGTATTTT.

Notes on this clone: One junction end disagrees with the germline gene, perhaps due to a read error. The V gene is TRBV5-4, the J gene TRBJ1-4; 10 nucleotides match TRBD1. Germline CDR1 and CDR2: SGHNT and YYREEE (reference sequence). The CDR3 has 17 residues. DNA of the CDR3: TGTGCCAGCCGCTTGACCACAACGGGACAGGGGAATGAAAAACTGTTTTTT. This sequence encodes CASRLTTTGQGNEKLFF.

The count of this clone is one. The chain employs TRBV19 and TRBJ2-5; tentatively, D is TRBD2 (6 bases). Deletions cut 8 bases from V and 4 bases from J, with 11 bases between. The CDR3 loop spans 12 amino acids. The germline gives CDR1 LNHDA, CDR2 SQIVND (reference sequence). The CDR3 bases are TGTGCCAGTTCAGCGGGCCGAGAGACCCAGTACTTC. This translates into CASSAGRETQYF.

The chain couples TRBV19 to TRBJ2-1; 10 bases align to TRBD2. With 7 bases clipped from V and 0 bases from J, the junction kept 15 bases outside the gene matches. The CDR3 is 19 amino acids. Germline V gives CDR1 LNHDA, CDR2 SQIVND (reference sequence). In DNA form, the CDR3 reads TGTGCCAGTACCAGGCTAGCGGGAGAAGTTGGGAGCTCCTACAATGAGCAGTTCTTC. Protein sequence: CASTRLAGEVGSSYNEQFF.

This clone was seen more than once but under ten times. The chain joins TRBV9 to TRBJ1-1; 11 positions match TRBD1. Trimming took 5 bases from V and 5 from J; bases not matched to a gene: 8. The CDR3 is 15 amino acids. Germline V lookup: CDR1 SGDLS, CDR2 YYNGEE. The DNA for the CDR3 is TGTGCCAGCAGGGGACAGGGGGGTATACGGACTGAAGCTTTCTTT. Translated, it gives CASRGQGGIRTEAFF. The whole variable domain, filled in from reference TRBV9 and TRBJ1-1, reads DSGVTQTPKHLITATGQRVTLRCSPRSGDLSVYWYQQSLDQGLQFLIQYYNGEERAKGNILERFSAQQFPDLHSELNLSSLELGDSALYFCASRGQGGIRTEAFFGQGTRLTVV.

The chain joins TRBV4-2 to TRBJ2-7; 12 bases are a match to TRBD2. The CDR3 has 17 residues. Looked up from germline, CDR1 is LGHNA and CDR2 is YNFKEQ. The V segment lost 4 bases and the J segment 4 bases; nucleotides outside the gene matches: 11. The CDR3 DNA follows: TGTGCCAGCAGCCCCAACCCAGGACTAGCGGGAAATTACGAGCAGTACTTC. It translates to CASSPNPGLAGNYEQYF.

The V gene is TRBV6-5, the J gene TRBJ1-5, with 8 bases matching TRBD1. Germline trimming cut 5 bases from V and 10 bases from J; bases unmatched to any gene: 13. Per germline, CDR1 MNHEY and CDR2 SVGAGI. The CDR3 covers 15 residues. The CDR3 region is CASSTGQGRSYPQHF. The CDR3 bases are TGTGCCAGCAGTACCGGACAGGGACGATCTTATCCCCAGCATTTT.

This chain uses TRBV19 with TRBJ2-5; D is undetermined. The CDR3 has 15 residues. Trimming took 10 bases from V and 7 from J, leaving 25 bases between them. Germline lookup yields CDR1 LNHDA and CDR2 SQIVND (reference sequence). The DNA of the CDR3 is TGTGCCACCCGCGAAAGCACGGGTACCGGGTTGACCCAGTACTTC. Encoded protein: CATRESTGTGLTQYF.

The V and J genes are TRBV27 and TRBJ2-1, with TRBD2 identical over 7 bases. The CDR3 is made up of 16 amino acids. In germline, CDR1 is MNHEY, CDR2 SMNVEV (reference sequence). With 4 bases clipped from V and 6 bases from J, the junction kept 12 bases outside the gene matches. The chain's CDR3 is CASSSLPVAGVNEQFF. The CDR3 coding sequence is TGTGCCAGCAGTTCGTTGCCAGTAGCGGGCGTCAATGAGCAGTTCTTC.

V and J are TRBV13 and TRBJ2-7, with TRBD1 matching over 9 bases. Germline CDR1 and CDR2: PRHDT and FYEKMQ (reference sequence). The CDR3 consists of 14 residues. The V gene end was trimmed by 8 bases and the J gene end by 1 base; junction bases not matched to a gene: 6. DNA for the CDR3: TGTGCCAGCGGCTGGACAGGGGCTTCCTACGAGCAGTACTTC. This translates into CASGWTGASYEQYF.

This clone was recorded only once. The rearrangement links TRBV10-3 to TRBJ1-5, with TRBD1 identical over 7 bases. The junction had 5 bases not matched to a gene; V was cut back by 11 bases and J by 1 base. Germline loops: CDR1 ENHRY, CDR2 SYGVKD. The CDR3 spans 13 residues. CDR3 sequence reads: CAHKGASNQPQHF. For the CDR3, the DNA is TGTGCCCACAAGGGGGCGAGCAATCAGCCCCAGCATTTT.

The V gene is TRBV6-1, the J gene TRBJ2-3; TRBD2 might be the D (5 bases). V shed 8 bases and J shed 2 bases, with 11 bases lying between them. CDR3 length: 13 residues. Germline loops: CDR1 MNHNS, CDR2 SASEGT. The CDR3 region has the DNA TGTGCCAGCGTGGCGGGCGACACAGATACGCAGTATTTT. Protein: CASVAGDTDTQYF.

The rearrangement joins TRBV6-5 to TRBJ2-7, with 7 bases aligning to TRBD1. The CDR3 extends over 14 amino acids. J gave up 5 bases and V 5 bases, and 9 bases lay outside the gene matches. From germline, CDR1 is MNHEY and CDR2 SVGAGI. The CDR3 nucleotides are TGTGCCAGCAGTCCGGGGACAGTTCTCCACGAGCAGTACTTC. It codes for CASSPGTVLHEQYF.

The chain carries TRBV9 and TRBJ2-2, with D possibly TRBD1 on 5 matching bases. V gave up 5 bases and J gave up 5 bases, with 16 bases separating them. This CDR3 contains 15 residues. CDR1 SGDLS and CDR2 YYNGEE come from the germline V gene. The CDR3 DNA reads TGTGCCAGCAGAAAAGGGCAGGGATCAACCGGGGAGCTGTTTTTT. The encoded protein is CASRKGQGSTGELFF.